These 15 T cell receptor beta chains were all obtained from the same sample, sequenced in a study of cytomegalovirus exposure and HLA in healthy donors. 60 Vbeta and 13 Jbeta primers were used in PCR. Libraries were prepared by immunoSEQ multiplex PCR; TCRdb keeps only in-frame clonotypes and omits some of them. This sample has under 130,000 clones, with 70% to 80% found just once. Sequenced material: PBMCs. These receptors originate from a man aged 35 to 55 in good health and CMV-seronegative.

The chain is built from TRBV23-1 and TRBJ2-3; 11 bases align to TRBD2. TRBV23-1 is labeled an ORF, and its function is uncertain. V was pared by 0 bases and J by 3 bases, with 5 bases of the junction left unmatched. The CDR3 spans 17 residues. CDR3 DNA sequence: TGCGCCAGCAGTCAATCGAGAGCTAGCGGGAGGACAGATACGCAGTATTTT. This codes for CASSQSRASGRTDTQYF.

In the case of this clone: The sample carries other DNA sequences with the same CDR3. V is TRBV6-4 and J is TRBJ2-3, with TRBD2 identical over 8 bases. CDR1 and CDR2 (germline): MRHNA, SNTAGT. The CDR3 spans 15 residues. Germline trimming cut 0 bases from V and 2 bases from J; bases unmatched to any gene: 1. CDR3 DNA: TGTGCCAGCAGTGACTCCGGGGGGGCCACAGATACGCAGTATTTT. Encoded protein: CASSDSGGATDTQYF.

The chain links TRBV19 to TRBJ2-7, with a possible D match to TRBD1 (6 bases). The CDR3 contains 14 residues. V lost 2 bases and J lost 6, with 14 bases in between. Germline CDR1 reads LNHDA; CDR2 reads SQIVND (reference sequence). CDR3 loop: CASSIYYRESEQYF. The CDR3 DNA sequence: TGTGCCAGTAGTATATACTACAGGGAATCCGAGCAGTACTTC.

The rearrangement uses TRBV5-1 and TRBJ2-5, with 15 bases aligning to TRBD2. With 2 bases clipped from V and 4 bases from J, the junction kept 6 bases outside the gene matches. CDR1 is SGHRS, CDR2 YFSETQ, per germline. The CDR3 covers 17 residues. The CDR3 nucleotides are TGCGCCAGCAGCTTACCGGGACTAGCGGGGGGAGGAGAGACCCAGTACTTC. It specifies CASSLPGLAGGGETQYF.

The chain uses TRBV5-4 and TRBJ2-1, with a weak D call TRBD2 (6 bases). This CDR3 has 15 residues. V was shortened by 0 bases and J by 9 bases, with 16 bases between the two germline ends. From germline, CDR1 is SGHNT and CDR2 YYREEE (reference sequence). CDR3 DNA sequence: TGTGCCAGCAGCTTGGTGCATGTCGGGAGTTCTGAGCAGTTCTTC. Residues: CASSLVHVGSSEQFF.

J is TRBJ1-2 and V is TRBV7-2; D not certain. In germline, CDR1 is SGHTA, CDR2 FQGNSA. The CDR3 loop spans 13 amino acids. Trimming pared 5 bases from V and 4 bases from J, leaving 11 bases between. The CDR3 here is CASSPSPFYGYTF. In nucleotides, the CDR3 is TGTGCCAGCAGCCCGTCCCCGTTCTATGGCTACACCTTC.

The J gene is TRBJ2-1, the V gene TRBV7-2, with TRBD2 matching over 10 bases. The CDR3 loop spans 15 amino acids. The V and J ends lost 4 bases and 3 bases, in that order; junction bases with no gene match: 3. Germline CDR1 SGHTA, CDR2 FQGNSA. CDR3 nucleotide sequence: TGTGCCAGCAGCTACATAGCGGGAGGCTACAATGAGCAGTTCTTC. It specifies CASSYIAGGYNEQFF.

This clone is a singleton in its sample. The J gene is TRBJ1-1, the V gene TRBV6-5; D is undetermined. The CDR3 is made up of 13 amino acids. V was shortened by 2 bases and J by 3 bases, with 7 bases between the two germline ends. CDR1 MNHEY and CDR2 SVGAGI come from the germline V gene. The CDR3 region is CASSYQKDTEAFF. CDR3 sequence (DNA): TGTGCCAGCAGTTACCAGAAAGACACTGAAGCTTTCTTT.

V is TRBV19 and J is TRBJ2-7; 10 bases are a match to TRBD1. Trimming cost V 5 bases and J 4 bases; bases outside gene matches: 5. The germline gives CDR1 LNHDA, CDR2 SQIVND (reference sequence). The CDR3 sequence is 14 residues long. The CDR3 region is CASSLDRGRYEQYF. The CDR3 region has the DNA TGTGCCAGTAGTCTTGACAGGGGGCGTTACGAGCAGTACTTC.

This clone was counted between two and nine times. J is TRBJ1-1 and V is TRBV19; D remains unclear. Germline CDR1 LNHDA, CDR2 SQIVND (reference sequence). The CDR3 length is 14 residues. V lost 3 bases and J lost 1, with 9 bases in between. CDR3 nucleotides: TGTGCCAGTAGTATGAGGGCGAGGAACACTGAAGCTTTCTTT. This encodes CASSMRARNTEAFF. The variable domain in full, completed from reference TRBV19 and TRBJ1-1, reads DGGITQSPKYLFRKEGQNVTLSCEQNLNHDAMYWYRQDPGQGLRLIYYSQIVNDFQKGDIAEGYSVSREKKESFPLTVTSAQKNPTAFYLCASSMRARNTEAFFGQGTRLTVV.

V gene TRBV18 combines with J gene TRBJ1-2; TRBD1 is a possible D gene (6 bases). V was shortened by 6 bases and J by 0 bases, with 14 bases between the two germline ends. The CDR3 covers 15 residues. CDR1 KGHSH and CDR2 LQKENI come from the germline V gene. CDR3 protein: CASSLGGPTNYGYTF. In DNA, the CDR3 is TGTGCCAGCTCCCTGGGGGGGCCGACTAACTATGGCTACACCTTC.

This clone was recorded only once. V and J are TRBV30 and TRBJ1-1, with 7 bases lining up with TRBD1. The CDR3 has 13 residues. Germline V lookup: CDR1 GTSNPN, CDR2 SVGIG (reference sequence). V was pared by 4 bases and J by 1 base, with 3 bases of the junction left unmatched. For the CDR3, the DNA is TGTGCCTGGAATGGACAGGAGAACACTGAAGCTTTCTTT. This translates into CAWNGQENTEAFF.

The chain employs TRBV10-3 and TRBJ1-5; D is perhaps TRBD1 (6 bases). V gave up 7 bases and J gave up 9 bases, with 19 bases separating them. The length of the CDR3 is 14 residues. The germline gives CDR1 ENHRY, CDR2 SYGVKD. DNA for the CDR3: TGTGCCATCAAGGACGGGACAACTTTGGGGCCCCAGCATTTT. Translated: CAIKDGTTLGPQHF.

V and J are TRBV4-1 and TRBJ2-3; 13 bases are shared with TRBD2. Germline CDR1 is MGHRA and CDR2 is YSYEKL. This CDR3 is built from 17 residues. V trimming: 2 bases; J trimming: 2 bases; junction bases outside the gene matches: 4. Written as DNA, the CDR3 is TGCGCCAGCAGCCAAAGGGGACTAGCGGGGAACACAGATACGCAGTATTTT. Its translation is CASSQRGLAGNTDTQYF.

This chain links TRBV6-5 with TRBJ2-7, with 12 nucleotides matching TRBD2. Germline V lookup: CDR1 MNHEY, CDR2 SVGAGI. This CDR3 has 15 amino acids. V lost 5 bases, J lost 4 bases, and 6 bases stayed unmatched. In nucleotides, the CDR3 is TGTGCCAGCAGTCGCCGACTAGCGGGGGCATACGAGCAGTACTTC. Its translation: CASSRRLAGAYEQYF.